This T cell receptor (beta chain) comes out of a study of blood T cell repertoires in COVID-19 (dated by TCRdb to between 2020 and 2021). A note on the overall study: Collaborator samples came from the United States, Italy and Spain and covered acute and convalescent phases of COVID-19. The prospective study material was composed of cDNA or gDNA derived from T cells, B-cell-depleted T cells, or PBMCs. Subjects who had been exposed to COVID-19, were actively infected with it, or had recovered from it provided the deeply sampled blood TCRbeta repertoires that made up the dataset. The repertoires were made available in a free public database intended to serve as a resource for research on the immune response to SARS-CoV-2. The samples were drawn from two sources: the first 160 participants of the ongoing ImmuneRACE study, and 1,000 to 1,500 subjects contributed by 6 global collaborators. A de-identified subject ID, COVID-19 status, age in years and sex were almost always included in the sample metadata. Where HLA class I and class II types were available, the types were taken from metadata supplied by the sample provider, not from assay-based typing.

Notes on this clone: The specificity of this receptor is unknown. Qualities for individual bases were not recorded, and no much larger clone is one base off.

General conclusions and limits of the study: The quantity of clinical and demographic metadata differed by source and by participant and was supplied without curation.

TCRbeta CDR3 regions were amplified from genomic DNA by means of the immunoSEQ Assay, a bias-controlled multiplex PCR. Per the authors' processing: Within the assay, amplification of reference gene primers was used to estimate how many nucleated cells each sample contained. Sequence reads were collapsed and filtered to measure the absolute abundance of every unique TCRbeta CDR3 rearrangement. For each sample, productive Simpson clonality was calculated as the square root of Simpson's diversity index over productive rearrangements. TCRdb took over this immuneACCESS table, retaining in-frame rearrangements with V and J assigned. Such tables are incomplete; in checked studies, under half of the missing clones stem from an unresolved V gene, and the remainder is unexplained. V and J calls and clone size come straight from that table; D and trimming were deduced from the DNA. The sample profile shows around 37,000 clones; 75% to 90% of them were found once. The top ten clonotypes cover just under 2% of the sample.

Each collaborating institution followed its own protocols to collect whole blood in K2EDTA tubes. For TCRbeta analysis, collaborators shipped samples as frozen whole blood, isolated PBMCs, or DNA extracted from either of those sample types. Trimming accounts for 1 base at V and 4 bases at J, while the number of junction bases matched to no gene is 6. Via the germline V gene, CDR1 is MNHEY and CDR2 SVGEGT. The CDR3 runs 17 residues from the cysteine to the phenylalanine. The sequence is cut down to CDR3 DNA, 51 bases in frame from base 1. This TCR was recovered from a man between 50 and 59 years old with active or convalescent COVID-19. Sequenced input: peripheral blood. The chain was built from TRBV6-2 or TRBV6-3 and TRBJ2-1; 11 central nucleotides agree with TRBD2. CDR3 reads: CASSYLVTSGTYNEQFF. Read as DNA, the sequence is TGTGCCAGCAGTTACTTGGTGACTAGCGGGACATACAATGAGCAGTTCTTC.